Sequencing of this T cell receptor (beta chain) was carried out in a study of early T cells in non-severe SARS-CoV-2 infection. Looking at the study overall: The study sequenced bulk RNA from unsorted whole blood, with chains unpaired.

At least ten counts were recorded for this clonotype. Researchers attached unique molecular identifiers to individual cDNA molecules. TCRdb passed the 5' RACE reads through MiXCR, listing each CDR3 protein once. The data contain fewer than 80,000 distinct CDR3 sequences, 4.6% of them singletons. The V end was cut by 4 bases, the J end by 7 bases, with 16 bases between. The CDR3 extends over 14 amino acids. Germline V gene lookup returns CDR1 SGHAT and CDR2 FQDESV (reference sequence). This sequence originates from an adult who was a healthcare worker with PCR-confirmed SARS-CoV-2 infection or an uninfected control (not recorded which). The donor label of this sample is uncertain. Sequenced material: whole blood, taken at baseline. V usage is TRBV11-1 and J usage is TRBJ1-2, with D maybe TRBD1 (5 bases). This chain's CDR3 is CASSSNPGRSGYTF. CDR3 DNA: TGTGCCAGCAGCTCCAACCCGGGGCGGAGTGGCTACACCTTC.